Included here is one T cell receptor beta chain sequence, with context. The sample originates from a study of blood T cell repertoires in COVID-19. Study-level information: T cells, B-cell-depleted T cells, or PBMCs provided the cDNA or gDNA that served as material.

Those who participated ranged in age from about 18 to 89 years and resided in approximately 26 US areas. Cohort assignment relied on participant-reported clinical history. Original data processing: Estimates of nucleated cell counts were drawn from the amplification of reference gene primers. Sequencing was performed with immunoSEQ multiplex PCR; in TCRdb, only in-frame clones are kept and a portion is missing. The V and J calls and clone size were taken over from that table, and D and trimming were inferred from the DNA. The top ten hold approximately 2.1% of the sample, which has 150,000 to 200,000 clones, 75% to 90% seen once. The CDR3 runs 14 residues. V was shortened by 0 bases and J by 9 bases, with 17 bases between the two germline ends. CDR1 and CDR2 from the germline V gene are GTSNPN and SVGIG (reference sequence).

V and J are TRBV30 and TRBJ1-1; a possible D gene is TRBD1 (6 bases). This receptor was identified in a young woman who had recovered from COVID-19. Sequences were obtained from PBMCs or T cells enriched from blood (not recorded which). The chain's CDR3 is CAWSVGGATGKAFF. The CDR3 DNA sequence: TGTGCCTGGAGTGTGGGGGGGGCCACTGGTAAAGCTTTCTTT. Looking up the rest from reference TRBV30 and TRBJ1-1 gives the full variable domain: SQTIHQWPATLVQPVGSPLSLECTVEGTSNPNLYWYRQAAGRGLQLLFYSVGIGQISSEVPQNLSASRPQDRQFILSSKKLLLSDSGFYLCAWSVGGATGKAFFGQGTRLTVV.